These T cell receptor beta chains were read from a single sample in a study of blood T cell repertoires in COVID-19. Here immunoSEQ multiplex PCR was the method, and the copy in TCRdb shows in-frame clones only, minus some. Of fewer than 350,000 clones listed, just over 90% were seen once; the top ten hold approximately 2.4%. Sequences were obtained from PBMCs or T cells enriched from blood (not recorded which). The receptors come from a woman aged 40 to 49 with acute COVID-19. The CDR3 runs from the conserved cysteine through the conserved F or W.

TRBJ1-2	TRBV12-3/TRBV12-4	CASKGAGGYTF
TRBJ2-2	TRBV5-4	CASSLGGGRGTGELFF
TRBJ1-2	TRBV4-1	CASSQEGQASNYGYTF
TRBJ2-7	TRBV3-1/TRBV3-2	CASSQLPGYEQYF
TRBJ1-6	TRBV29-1	CSVADQGGSPLHF
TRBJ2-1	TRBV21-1	CASSKSPGLAGASSYNEQFF
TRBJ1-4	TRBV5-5	CASSLGTGKLEKLFF
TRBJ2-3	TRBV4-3	CASGEGGHYTDTQYF
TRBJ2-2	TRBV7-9	CASSRQQGTGELFF
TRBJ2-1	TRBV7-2	CASSLALRTSGGNEQFF
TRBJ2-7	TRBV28	CASQKGDTYEQYF
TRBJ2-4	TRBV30	CAWSDWRVAKNIQYF
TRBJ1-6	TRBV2	CASSLARGNSPLHF
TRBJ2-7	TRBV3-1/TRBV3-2	CASTLAGGFYEQYF
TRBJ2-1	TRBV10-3	CAIMRQGGNNEQFF
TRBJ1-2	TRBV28	CASSAGAYNNYGYTF
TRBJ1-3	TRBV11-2	CASRSLSTGNTIYF
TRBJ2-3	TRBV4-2	CASSQEGLPHLADTQYF
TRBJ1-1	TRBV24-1	CARGGALDDRVNTEAFF
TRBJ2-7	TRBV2	CASKVRETGEQYF
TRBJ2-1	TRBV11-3	CASSFSPGYYEQFF
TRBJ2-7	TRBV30	CAWTSGGSYEQYF
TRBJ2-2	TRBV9	CASSASGGAPGELFF
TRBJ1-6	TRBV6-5	CASHTGRPPLHF
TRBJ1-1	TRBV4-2	CASSHKTGNTEAFF
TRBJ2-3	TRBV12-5	CASGFSVPDTQYF
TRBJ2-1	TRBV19	CASNSKAGTYNEQFF
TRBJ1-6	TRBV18	CASSDSGSPLHF
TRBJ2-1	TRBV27	CASSPGLAPHREQFF
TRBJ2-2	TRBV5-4	CATKAGGTNTGELFF
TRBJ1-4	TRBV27	CASSLDRAGEKLFF
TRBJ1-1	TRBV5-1	CASSLDGQGAGAEAFF
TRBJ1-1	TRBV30	CAWSRQGTYTEAFF
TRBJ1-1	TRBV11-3	CASSPQALNTEAFF
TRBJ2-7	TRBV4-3	CASSRDLLSYEQYF
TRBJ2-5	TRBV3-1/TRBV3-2	CASSQDRLAGAQETQYF
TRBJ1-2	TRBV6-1	CASSDKGLNGYTF
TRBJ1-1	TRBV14	CASSQGIWAPTGAKAFF
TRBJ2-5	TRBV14	CASSQGTVGGGETQYF
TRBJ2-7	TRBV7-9	CASSLGAGEFNEQYF
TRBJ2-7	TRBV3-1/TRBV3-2	CASSRQRSPFYEQYF
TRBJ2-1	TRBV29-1	CSVAGGAQTSNYNEQFF
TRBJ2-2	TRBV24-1	CATQLAGDAGELFF
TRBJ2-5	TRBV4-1	CASSQDSSEVTQYF
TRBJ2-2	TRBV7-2	CASSLAQRGAAGELFF
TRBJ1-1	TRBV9	CASSSRTGTNEAFF
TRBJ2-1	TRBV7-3	CASSLRPGGYNEQFF
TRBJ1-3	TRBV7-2	CASSPGLSGNTIYF
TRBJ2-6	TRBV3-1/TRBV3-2	CASSQGGVSGANVLTF
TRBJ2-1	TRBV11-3	CASIFWRGGSSYNEQFF
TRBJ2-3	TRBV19	CATLDRGGTDTQYF
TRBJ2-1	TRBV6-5	CASFLVRNEQFF
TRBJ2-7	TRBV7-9	CASSPGSTSYEQYF